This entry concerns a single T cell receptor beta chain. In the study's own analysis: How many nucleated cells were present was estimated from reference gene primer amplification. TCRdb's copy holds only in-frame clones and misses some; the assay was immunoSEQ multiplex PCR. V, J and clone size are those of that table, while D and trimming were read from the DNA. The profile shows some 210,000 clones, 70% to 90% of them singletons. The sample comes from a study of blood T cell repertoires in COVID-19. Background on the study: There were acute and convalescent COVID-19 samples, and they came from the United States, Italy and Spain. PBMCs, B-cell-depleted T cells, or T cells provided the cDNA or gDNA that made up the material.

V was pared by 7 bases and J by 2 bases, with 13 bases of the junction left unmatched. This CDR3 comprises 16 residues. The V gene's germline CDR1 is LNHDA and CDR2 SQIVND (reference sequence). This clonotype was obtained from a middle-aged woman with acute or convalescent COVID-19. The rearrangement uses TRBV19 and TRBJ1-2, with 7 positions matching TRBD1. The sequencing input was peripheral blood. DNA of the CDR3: TGTGCCAGTATCGACCTGCAGACAGGGCCAAACTATGGCTACACCTTC. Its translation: CASIDLQTGPNYGYTF.